The next 27 T cell receptor beta chains were all read from a single sample in a study of molecular identifiers for immune sequencing clone quantification. TCRdb analysed the PCR reads with MiXCR anew, one entry per CDR3 protein. The table records 88,000 or so distinct CDR3 sequences, about 21% of them present only once. Sequencing was carried out using naive CD8+ T cells from blood, with Jurkat cell RNA spiked in. The subset: FACS-sorted CD8+CD4-CCR7+CD45RA+ naive T cells. Source of these receptors: a human donor in good health. Some libraries in this study had Jurkat cell RNA spiked in.

This clonotype was observed a few times. The chain uses TRBV7-9 and TRBJ2-2; TRBD2 might be the D (6 bases). Germline CDR1 is SEHNR and CDR2 is FQNEAQ (reference sequence). V lost 2 bases and J lost 5, with 18 bases in between. This CDR3 contains 17 residues. CDR3 in amino acids: CASSLPVLAPGTGELFF. CDR3 bases: TGTGCCAGCAGCTTACCCGTTCTAGCGCCGGGGACCGGGGAGCTGTTTTTT.

This clonotype was counted ten times or more. The J gene is TRBJ1-5, the V gene TRBV7-9; D may be TRBD1 (5 bases). The V end was cut by 3 bases, the J end by 8 bases, with 11 bases between. The length of the CDR3 is 13 residues. In germline, CDR1 is SEHNR, CDR2 FQNEAQ (reference sequence). CDR3 sequence (DNA): TGTGCCAGCAGCTTGTTTCAGGGAGAGCCCCAGCATTTT. Its protein is CASSLFQGEPQHF.

In this sample, this clonotype turned up a few times. The rearrangement joins TRBV9 to TRBJ1-1, with 11 positions matching TRBD1. CDR1 and CDR2 (germline): SGDLS, YYNGEE. This CDR3 is 17 amino acids long. With V trimmed by 4 bases and J by 5 bases, 13 bases remained unmatched. Written as DNA, the CDR3 is TGTGCCAGCAGCACCCGGACAGGGGGCGCACCCTTGACTGAAGCTTTCTTT. It encodes CASSTRTGGAPLTEAFF.

This chain joins TRBV11-2 and TRBJ2-5; perhaps TRBD2 as D (7 bases). The germline V gene encodes CDR1 SGHAT and CDR2 FQNNGV. The CDR3 covers 15 residues. The V end lost 3 bases, the J end lost 4 bases, and 15 bases lay between the germline ends. The CDR3 DNA sequence: TGTGCCAGCAGCTTTCCGGGGGGCGGTCGAGAGACCCAGTACTTC. It specifies CASSFPGGGRETQYF.

The V gene is TRBV9, the J gene TRBJ2-1; D tentatively fits TRBD1 or TRBD2 (5 bases each). The V gene's germline CDR1 is SGDLS and CDR2 YYNGEE. The germline V and J ends were trimmed by 0 bases and 1 base, with 8 bases remaining between them. CDR3 length equals 15 residues. In nucleotides, the CDR3 is TGTGCCAGCAGCGTAGACGGGGCTTCCTACAATGAGCAGTTCTTC. Translated, it gives CASSVDGASYNEQFF. The full variable domain, with the rest looked up from reference TRBV9 and TRBJ2-1, is DSGVTQTPKHLITATGQRVTLRCSPRSGDLSVYWYQQSLDQGLQFLIQYYNGEERAKGNILERFSAQQFPDLHSELNLSSLELGDSALYFCASSVDGASYNEQFFGPGTRLTVL.

This clonotype was observed at least ten times. The chain recombines TRBV10-3 with TRBJ1-1; possibly TRBD1 for D (6 bases). V gave up 3 bases and J gave up 0 bases, with 11 bases separating them. CDR3 length equals 15 residues. Per germline, CDR1 ENHRY and CDR2 SYGVKD. The CDR3, as DNA: TGTGCCATCAGTGATACCGGACAGCTGAACACTGAAGCTTTCTTT. Translation gives CAISDTGQLNTEAFF.

This clonotype has ten or more counts. The chain combines TRBV6-5 with TRBJ1-1, with D possibly TRBD1 on 5 matching bases. The CDR3 contains 15 residues. The germline CDR1 and CDR2 sequences are MNHEY and SVGAGI. Trimming left V 0 bases short and J 6 bases short, with 14 bases between. CDR3 nucleotide sequence: TGTGCCAGCAGTTACTCTGCAGGGCATTCGGCTGAAGCTTTCTTT. It encodes CASSYSAGHSAEAFF.

This clonotype was observed many times. The chain uses TRBV7-9 and TRBJ2-7; TRBD2 aligns across 7 bases. Germline lookup yields CDR1 SEHNR and CDR2 FQNEAQ (reference sequence). This CDR3 comprises 17 residues. V lost 2 bases, J lost 3 bases, and 13 bases stayed unmatched. The CDR3 DNA sequence: TGTGCCAGCAGCTTACCAGCCGGGGGGAGGTCGGACTACGAGCAGTACTTC. Its translation: CASSLPAGGRSDYEQYF.

The V and J genes are TRBV24-1 and TRBJ2-1; 7 bases are shared with TRBD1. The CDR3 loop spans 16 amino acids. The junction had 6 bases not matched to a gene; V was cut back by 5 bases and J by 0 bases. Germline CDR1 is KGHDR and CDR2 is SFDVKD. CDR3 amino acids: CATSVSRDSSYNEQFF. Here the CDR3 DNA reads TGTGCCACCAGTGTTAGCCGGGACAGCTCCTACAATGAGCAGTTCTTC.

This clonotype was found many times. The J gene is TRBJ1-1, the V gene TRBV29-1; weak D call: TRBD1 (5 bases). The CDR3 is 11 residues long. Germline V gene lookup returns CDR1 SQVTM and CDR2 ANQGSEA. Between the trimmed V and J ends, which lost 6 bases and 8 bases, there was a span of 13 bases. CDR3: CSVGTGKEAFF. Written as DNA, the CDR3 is TGCAGCGTGGGGACGGGGAAGGAAGCTTTCTTT.

Many counts were recorded for this clonotype. This chain links TRBV4-1 with TRBJ1-6, with unresolved D. Germline V CDR1 and CDR2: MGHRA, YSYEKL. Between the trimmed V and J ends, which lost 1 base and 7 bases, there was a span of 5 bases. CDR3 length equals 13 residues. CDR3 sequence: CASSQGRNSPLHF. CDR3 DNA: TGCGCCAGCAGCCAAGGTCGGAATTCACCCCTCCACTTT.

This clonotype was seen only a few times. This rearrangement joins TRBV4-3 to TRBJ2-5, with 9 bases that match TRBD2. CDR1 is LGHNA, CDR2 YSLEER, per germline. V lost 1 base and J lost 2; bases outside the gene matches: 8. The CDR3 has 17 residues. For the CDR3, the DNA is TGCGCCAGCAGCCAAGGAACCGGGACTAGCAGTCAAGAGACCCAGTACTTC. It encodes CASSQGTGTSSQETQYF.

At least ten counts were recorded for this clonotype. The V gene is TRBV7-9, the J gene TRBJ1-3; possible D gene TRBD1, 5 bases. Trimming left V 4 bases short and J 0 bases short, with 13 bases between. CDR1 SEHNR and CDR2 FQNEAQ come from the germline V gene (reference sequence). This CDR3 has 16 residues. This CDR3 reads CASSSGPSSSGNTIYF. In nucleotides, the CDR3 is TGTGCCAGCAGCTCGGGACCTTCGAGCTCTGGAAACACCATATATTTT.

The chain is built from TRBV6-2 or TRBV6-3 and TRBJ2-1; 9 bases are a match to TRBD2. The J segment lost 2 bases and the V segment lost 0 bases, leaving 5 bases of the junction unmatched. The CDR3 is made up of 17 amino acids. Germline CDR1 MNHEY, CDR2 SVGEGT. The CDR3 nucleotides are TGTGCCAGCAGTTACTCGGAGGCGGGAGGGGCCTACAATGAGCAGTTCTTC. Translation gives CASSYSEAGGAYNEQFF.

On this clonotype: A much larger clone is a single base away; this may be a read error. The chain has TRBV7-9 and TRBJ1-4, with D uncertain. Per germline, CDR1 SEHNR and CDR2 FQNEAQ (reference sequence). This CDR3 spans 15 amino acids. V was cut by 4 bases and J by 0 bases, with 9 bases left in between. The CDR3 spells CASSSQGTTNEKLFF. The CDR3 DNA sequence: TGTGCCAGCAGCTCTCAAGGGACAACTAATGAAAAACTGTTTTTT.

In the case of this clonotype: A much bigger clone sits one base away, suggesting this may be a read error. V is TRBV2 and J is TRBJ1-5; 9 bases map to TRBD1. V shed 8 bases, J shed 6 bases, and the junction held 8 bases outside the gene matches. The CDR3 spans 14 residues. Germline V gene data show CDR1 as SNHLY and CDR2 as FYNNEI. In nucleotides, the CDR3 is TGTGCCAGCCGCCGGACAGGGGCCAGTCAGCCCCAGCATTTT. It specifies CASRRTGASQPQHF.

As concerns this clonotype: This could be a read error, since a much larger clone is one nucleotide away. This rearrangement joins TRBV28 to TRBJ2-5; D is unclear. Germline V CDR1 and CDR2: MDHEN, SYDVKM. This CDR3 is 16 amino acids long. Trimming stripped 7 bases from V and 2 bases from J, with 20 bases between. The CDR3 DNA sequence: TGTGCCAGCACGGCCACCTCTGCGGTTCTTCAAGAGACCCAGTACTTC. As protein: CASTATSAVLQETQYF.

Details on this clonotype: This may be a read error: a much more frequent sequence differs by one nucleotide. This chain connects TRBV28 to TRBJ1-5; 8 bases match TRBD1. Germline lookup yields CDR1 MDHEN and CDR2 SYDVKM. V trimming: 5 bases; J trimming: 6 bases; junction bases outside the gene matches: 15. The CDR3 consists of 17 residues. CDR3 region: CASSPTRGLGRGQPQHF. CDR3 sequence (DNA): TGTGCCAGCAGTCCCACCAGGGGGCTAGGGCGGGGTCAGCCCCAGCATTTT.

This clonotype has ten or more counts. The chain recombines TRBV5-1 with TRBJ2-7; 8 nucleotides match TRBD1. The V gene end was trimmed by 0 bases and the J gene end by 5 bases; junction bases not matched to a gene: 10. This CDR3 spans 16 amino acids. Germline assignment: CDR1 SGHRS and CDR2 YFSETQ. As DNA, the CDR3 is TGCGCCAGCAGCTTGGCTGGATCAGGGGGCAAAGACGAGCAGTACTTC. It translates to CASSLAGSGGKDEQYF.

This clonotype showed up many times. This chain uses TRBV2 with TRBJ2-2, with TRBD1 matching over 7 bases. V was pared by 4 bases and J by 1 base, with 9 bases of the junction left unmatched. Germline CDR1 reads SNHLY; CDR2 reads FYNNEI. The CDR3 spans 17 residues. CDR3 bases: TGTGCCAGCAGTGTCCACCGGGACAGCCAGAACACCGGGGAGCTGTTTTTT. Translation gives CASSVHRDSQNTGELFF. Variable domain in full (rest from reference TRBV2 and TRBJ2-2): EPEVTQTPSHQVTQMGQEVILRCVPISNHLYFYWYRQILGQKVEFLVSFYNNEISEKSEIFDDQFSVERPDGSNFTLKIRSTKLEDSAMYFCASSVHRDSQNTGELFFGEGSRLTVL.

The V and J genes are TRBV19 and TRBJ2-7; no clear D gene. CDR3 length equals 12 residues. With 5 bases removed from V and 3 bases from J, the gap between germline ends came to 8 bases. The germline V gene has CDR1 LNHDA and CDR2 SQIVND (reference sequence). The CDR3 protein is CASSPTDYEQYF. CDR3 DNA sequence: TGTGCCAGTAGTCCAACAGACTACGAGCAGTACTTC.

The chain carries TRBV7-9 and TRBJ1-5; 8 positions agree with TRBD1. There are 16 residues in the CDR3. CDR1 and CDR2 (germline): SEHNR, FQNEAQ (reference sequence). The V segment lost 3 bases and the J segment 1 base; nucleotides outside the gene matches: 5. The CDR3 DNA reads as TGTGCCAGCAGCTTGGGAGGACAGGGAAGCAATCAGCCCCAGCATTTT. It is translated as CASSLGGQGSNQPQHF.

This clonotype was seen ten or more times. The chain carries TRBV19 and TRBJ2-7; TRBD2 agrees at 7 bases. V dropped 6 bases and J dropped 2; count of bases not matched to a gene: 4. CDR1 and CDR2 from the germline V gene are LNHDA and SQIVND (reference sequence). The length of the CDR3 is 13 residues. The CDR3 DNA reads as TGTGCCAGTAGCCCTGCGGGGGCCTACGAGCAGTACTTC. This encodes CASSPAGAYEQYF.

This clonotype was seen ten or more times. The V and J genes are TRBV20-1 and TRBJ1-1, with 8 positions matching TRBD1. The CDR3 contains 12 residues. Germline-derived CDR1 and CDR2 are DFQATT and SNEGSKA (reference sequence). J gave up 1 base and V 6 bases, and 1 base lay outside the gene matches. CDR3 sequence (DNA): TGCAGTGCAGGGACAGGGAACACTGAAGCTTTCTTT. This codes for CSAGTGNTEAFF.

This clonotype turned up a few times. The V call is TRBV7-6, the J call TRBJ2-7; 9 positions agree with TRBD2. This CDR3 spans 16 amino acids. Per the germline V gene, CDR1 is SGHVS and CDR2 is FNYEAQ. V was clipped by 5 bases and J by 1 base; unmatched bases: 9. The CDR3 sequence is CASSPHPSGASYEQYF. The DNA of the CDR3 is TGTGCCAGCAGCCCCCACCCTAGCGGGGCTTCCTACGAGCAGTACTTC.

In regard to this clonotype: A clone one base away is much larger, so this may be a read error. The chain combines TRBV19 with TRBJ1-5, with a tentative D call TRBD1 (5 bases). CDR1 is LNHDA and CDR2 is SQIVND in the germline V gene (reference sequence). The CDR3 has 16 amino acids. In DNA, the CDR3 is TGTGCCAATAGTCCGTACTCTGGGGGACTACACCAGCCCCAGCATTTT. This codes for CANSPYSGGLHQPQHF. Full variable domain (remainder filled in from reference TRBV19 and TRBJ1-5): DGGITQSPKYLFRKEGQNVTLSCEQNLNHDAMYWYRQDPGQGLRLIYYSQIVNDFQKGDIAEGYSVSREKKESFPLTVTSAQKNPTAFYLCANSPYSGGLHQPQHFGDGTRLSIL.

On this clonotype itself: This could be a read error, since a much larger clone is one nucleotide away. The conserved closing phenylalanine or tryptophan is absent in this CDR3, likely reflecting a read error. The chain employs TRBV6-7 and TRBJ2-3, with 9 nucleotides matching TRBD2. TRBV6-7 is an ORF for which the function is uncertain. This CDR3 comprises 16 residues. The V gene end was trimmed by 0 bases and the J gene end by 1 base; junction bases not matched to a gene: 2. CDR3 in DNA: TGTGCCAGCAGTTACTCCGCTAGCGGGGGCACAGATACGCAGTATCTT. It is translated as CASSYSASGGTDTQYL.